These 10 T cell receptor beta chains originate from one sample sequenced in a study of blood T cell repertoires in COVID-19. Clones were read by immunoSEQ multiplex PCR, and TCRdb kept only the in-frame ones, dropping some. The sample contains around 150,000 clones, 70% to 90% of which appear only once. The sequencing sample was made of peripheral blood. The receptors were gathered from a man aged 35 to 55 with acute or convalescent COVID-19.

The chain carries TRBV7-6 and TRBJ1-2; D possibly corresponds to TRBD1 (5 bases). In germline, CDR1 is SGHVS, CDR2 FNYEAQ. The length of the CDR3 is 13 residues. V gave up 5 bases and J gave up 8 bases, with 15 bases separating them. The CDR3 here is CASSPDKQRGYTF. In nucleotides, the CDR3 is TGTGCCAGCAGCCCGGACAAGCAGAGAGGCTACACCTTC.

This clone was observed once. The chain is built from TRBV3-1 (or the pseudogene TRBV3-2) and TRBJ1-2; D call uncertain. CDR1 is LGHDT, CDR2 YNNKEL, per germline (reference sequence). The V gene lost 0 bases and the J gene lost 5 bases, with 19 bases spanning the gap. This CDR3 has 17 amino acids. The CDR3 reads CASSQDSAPLPLYGYTF. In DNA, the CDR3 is TGTGCCAGCAGCCAAGACTCTGCACCCCTACCCTTATATGGCTACACCTTC.

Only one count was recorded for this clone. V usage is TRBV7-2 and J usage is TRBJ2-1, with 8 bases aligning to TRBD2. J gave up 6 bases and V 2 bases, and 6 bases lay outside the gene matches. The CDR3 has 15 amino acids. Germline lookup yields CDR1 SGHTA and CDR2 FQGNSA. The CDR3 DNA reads TGTGCCAGCAGCTTATTGTCGGGGGGGCCCAATGAGCAGTTCTTC. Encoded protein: CASSLLSGGPNEQFF.

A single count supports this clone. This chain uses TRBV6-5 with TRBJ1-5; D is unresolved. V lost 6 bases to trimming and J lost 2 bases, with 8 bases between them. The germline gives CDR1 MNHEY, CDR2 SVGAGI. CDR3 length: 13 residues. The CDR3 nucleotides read TGTGCCAGCAGGGAGGACGGCAATCAGCCCCAGCATTTT. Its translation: CASREDGNQPQHF.

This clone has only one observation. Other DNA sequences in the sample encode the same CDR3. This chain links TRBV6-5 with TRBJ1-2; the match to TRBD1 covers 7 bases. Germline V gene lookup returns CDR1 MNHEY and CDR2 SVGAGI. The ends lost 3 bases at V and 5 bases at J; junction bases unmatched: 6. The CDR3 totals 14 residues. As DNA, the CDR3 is TGTGCCAGCAGTTATAGACAGGGAAGTTATGGCTACACCTTC. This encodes CASSYRQGSYGYTF.

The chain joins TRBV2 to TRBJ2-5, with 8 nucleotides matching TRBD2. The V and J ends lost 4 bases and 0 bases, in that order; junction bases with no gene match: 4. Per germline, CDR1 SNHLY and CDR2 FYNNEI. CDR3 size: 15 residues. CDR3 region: CASSGSSGYQETQYF. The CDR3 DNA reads TGTGCCAGCAGTGGTTCTAGCGGGTACCAAGAGACCCAGTACTTC.

The CDR3 sequence: CASSFDALGDYGYTF. Here the CDR3 DNA reads TGTGCCAGCAGTTTTGATGCCTTGGGAGACTATGGCTACACCTTC. V gene TRBV28 combines with J gene TRBJ1-2; D is unclear. Germline CDR1 is MDHEN and CDR2 is SYDVKM. CDR3 size: 15 residues. V lost 3 bases and J 3 bases, leaving 14 bases between the germline ends.

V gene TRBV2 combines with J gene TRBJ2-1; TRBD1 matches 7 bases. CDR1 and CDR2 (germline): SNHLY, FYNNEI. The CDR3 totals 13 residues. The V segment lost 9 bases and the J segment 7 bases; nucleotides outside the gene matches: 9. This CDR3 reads CASTRDSLNEQFF. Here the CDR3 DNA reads TGTGCCAGTACCCGGGACAGTCTTAATGAGCAGTTCTTC.

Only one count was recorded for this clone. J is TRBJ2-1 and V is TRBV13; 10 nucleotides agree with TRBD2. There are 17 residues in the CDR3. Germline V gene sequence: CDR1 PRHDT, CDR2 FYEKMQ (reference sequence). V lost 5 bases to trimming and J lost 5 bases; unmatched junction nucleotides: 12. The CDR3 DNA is TGTGCCAGCAGCACACCCGCCGGACTAGCGGTCCACAATGAGCAGTTCTTC. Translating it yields CASSTPAGLAVHNEQFF.

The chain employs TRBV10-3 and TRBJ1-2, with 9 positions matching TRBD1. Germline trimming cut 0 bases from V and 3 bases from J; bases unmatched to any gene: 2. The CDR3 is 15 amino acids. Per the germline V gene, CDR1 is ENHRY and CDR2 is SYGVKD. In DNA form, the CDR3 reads TGTGCCATCAGTGAGTCTGACAGGGGGGACTATGGCTACACCTTC. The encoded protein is CAISESDRGDYGYTF.